This T cell receptor beta chain originates from a study of graft-versus-host responses after intestinal transplantation. Study overall: Anti-thymocyte globulin induction, then tacrolimus and steroids for about 3 years, went to all recipients.

Study outcomes and limitations: Recipient marrow held GvH clones, some first seen in ileum or blood.

Clones were read by immunoSEQ multiplex PCR, and TCRdb kept only the in-frame ones, dropping some. The sample carries some 110,000 clones, about nine tenths recorded once. Germline V lookup: CDR1 MDHEN, CDR2 SYDVKM. The CDR3 totals 15 residues. Trimming pared 5 bases from V and 1 base from J, leaving 12 bases between. About this clone: Its antigen is not known.

The sequencing used unstimulated CD4+ T cells sorted from spleen or lymph node cells, collected before intestinal transplant. The J gene is TRBJ1-3, the V gene TRBV28; maybe TRBD1 (5 bases). This TCR was recovered from a human donor who received an intestinal transplant. CDR3 in amino acids: CASSVHSGSGNTIYF. As DNA, the CDR3 is TGTGCCAGCAGTGTCCATTCAGGGTCTGGAAACACCATATATTTT.